The present T cell receptor beta chain was sequenced within a study of T cell responses to AZD1222 COVID-19 vaccine. Overall study context: Second-dose intervals near 4 or 12 weeks were combined.

TCRdb keeps only in-frame clones here, not all; method: immunoSEQ multiplex PCR. The sample has roughly 130,000 clones; more than 90% are singletons. In germline, CDR1 is LGHNA, CDR2 YSLEER. The CDR3 has 16 amino acids. V lost 3 bases, J lost 8 bases, and 8 bases stayed unmatched. Study-wide findings and caveats: Unmutated variant regions reportedly attract nearly half of all spike-specific TCRs. Among the donors, most were white British and more were female, and clonal diversity was possibly underestimated. CD4 TCRs covered the whole spike, strongest at regions 160-218 and 743-854.

About this clone: Its cognate antigen is unknown.

The sample was peripheral blood, taken on day 0 of AZD1222 vaccination. V usage is TRBV4-3 and J usage is TRBJ2-1, with TRBD2 identical over 12 bases. The sequence was obtained from an adult in good health. Here the CDR3 reads CASSHRLAGGFYEQFF. The CDR3 DNA reads as TGCGCCAGCAGCCACAGGCTAGCGGGAGGGTTCTATGAGCAGTTCTTC.